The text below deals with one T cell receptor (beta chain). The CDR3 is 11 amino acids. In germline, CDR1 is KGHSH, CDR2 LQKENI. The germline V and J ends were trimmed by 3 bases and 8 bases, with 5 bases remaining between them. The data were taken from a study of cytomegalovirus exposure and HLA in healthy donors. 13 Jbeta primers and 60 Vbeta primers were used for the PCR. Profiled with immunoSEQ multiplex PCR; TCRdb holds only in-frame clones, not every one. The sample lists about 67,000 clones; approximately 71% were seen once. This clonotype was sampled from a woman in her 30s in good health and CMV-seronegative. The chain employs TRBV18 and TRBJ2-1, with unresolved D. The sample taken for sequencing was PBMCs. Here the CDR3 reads CASSPDYEQFF. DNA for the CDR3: TGTGCCAGCTCACCTGACTATGAGCAGTTCTTC.